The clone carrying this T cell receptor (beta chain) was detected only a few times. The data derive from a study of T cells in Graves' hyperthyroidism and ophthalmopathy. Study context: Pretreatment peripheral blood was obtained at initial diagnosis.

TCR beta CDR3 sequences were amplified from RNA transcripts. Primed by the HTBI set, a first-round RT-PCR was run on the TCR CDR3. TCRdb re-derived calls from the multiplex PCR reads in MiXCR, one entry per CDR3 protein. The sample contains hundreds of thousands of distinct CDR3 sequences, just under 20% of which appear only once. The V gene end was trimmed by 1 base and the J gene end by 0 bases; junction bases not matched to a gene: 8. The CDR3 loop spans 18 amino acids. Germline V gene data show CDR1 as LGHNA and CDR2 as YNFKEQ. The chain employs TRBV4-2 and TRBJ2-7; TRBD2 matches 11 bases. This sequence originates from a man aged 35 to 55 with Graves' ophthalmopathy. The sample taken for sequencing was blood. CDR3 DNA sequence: TGTGCCAGCAGCCAAGCCTGGCCTAGCGGGGGGAGCTCCTACGAGCAGTACTTC. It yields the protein CASSQAWPSGGSSYEQYF.